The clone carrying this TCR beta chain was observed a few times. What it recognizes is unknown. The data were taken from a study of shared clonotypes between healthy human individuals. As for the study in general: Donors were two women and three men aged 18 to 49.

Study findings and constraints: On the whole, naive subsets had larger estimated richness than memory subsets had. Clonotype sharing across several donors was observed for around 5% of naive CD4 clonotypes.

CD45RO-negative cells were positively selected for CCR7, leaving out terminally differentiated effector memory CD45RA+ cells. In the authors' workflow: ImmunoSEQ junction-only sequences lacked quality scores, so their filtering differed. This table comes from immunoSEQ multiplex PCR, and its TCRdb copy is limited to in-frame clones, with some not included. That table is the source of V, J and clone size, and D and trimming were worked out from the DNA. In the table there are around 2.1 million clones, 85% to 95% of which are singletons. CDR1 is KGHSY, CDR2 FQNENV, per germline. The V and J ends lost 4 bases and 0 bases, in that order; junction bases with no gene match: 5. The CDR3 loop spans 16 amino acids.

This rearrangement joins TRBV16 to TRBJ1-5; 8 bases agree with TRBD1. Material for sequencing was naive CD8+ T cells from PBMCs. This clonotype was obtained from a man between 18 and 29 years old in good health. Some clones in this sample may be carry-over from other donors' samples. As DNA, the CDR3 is TGTGCCAGCAGCCCCCCGACAGGGGCTAGCAATCAGCCCCAGCATTTT. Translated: CASSPPTGASNQPQHF.